This T cell receptor beta chain was sequenced during a study of cytomegalovirus exposure and HLA in healthy donors. About the study: An earlier analysis identified some 110 million unique TCR beta sequences in about 170 million T cells.

It was with 60 Vbeta and 13 Jbeta primers that the PCR ran. This table comes from immunoSEQ multiplex PCR, and its TCRdb copy is limited to in-frame clones, with some not included. The profile shows 200,000 to 250,000 clones, more than 65% of them singletons. The ends were cut back, 6 bases at V and 3 bases at J, with 15 bases in the middle. CDR1 is SGHAT and CDR2 is FQNNGV in the germline V gene. This CDR3 has 15 amino acids. This clone appeared a single time. Its specificity is unknown. Study outcomes and limitations: V segments that were indistinguishable, TRBV6-2 and TRBV6-3 among them, were omitted from analysis. TCR beta chain V- and J-gene trimming was linked, in a later analysis, to a missense variant in DCLRE1C. The authors judged a highly shared variant cluster likely a sequencing artifact.

This chain uses TRBV11-2 with TRBJ1-3; D might be TRBD1 (6 bases). This clonotype originated in a man between 18 and 29 years old in good health and CMV-seronegative. The sample comprised PBMCs. The CDR3 DNA reads as TGTGCCAGCAGACAGGGACGGGAATATGGAAACACCATATATTTT. It encodes CASRQGREYGNTIYF. Using reference TRBV11-2 and TRBJ1-3 for the parts outside the CDR3, the full variable domain is EAGVAQSPRYKIIEKRQSVAFWCNPISGHATLYWYQQILGQGPKLLIQFQNNGVVDDSQLPKDRFSAERLKGVDSTLKIQPAKLEDSAVYLCASRQGREYGNTIYFGEGSWLTVV.